The following is a T cell receptor beta chain sequence with its context. The table came from immunoSEQ multiplex PCR; TCRdb's copy has only in-frame clones and leaves some out. Among around 150,000 clones listed, roughly 95% were seen once. V shed 5 bases and J 9 bases; nucleotides not matched to a gene: 9. This CDR3 spans 15 amino acids. Germline values: CDR1 SNHLY, CDR2 FYNNEI. The entry originates in a study of control samples from healthy donors and cancer patients. This TCR came from a woman under 40 in good health. The chain couples TRBV2 to TRBJ1-6, with TRBD1 identical over 8 bases. The source material was blood. The CDR3 region is CASSLAGQGISPLHF. The CDR3 nucleotides read TGTGCCAGCAGTCTCGCCGGACAGGGAATTTCACCCCTCCACTTT.